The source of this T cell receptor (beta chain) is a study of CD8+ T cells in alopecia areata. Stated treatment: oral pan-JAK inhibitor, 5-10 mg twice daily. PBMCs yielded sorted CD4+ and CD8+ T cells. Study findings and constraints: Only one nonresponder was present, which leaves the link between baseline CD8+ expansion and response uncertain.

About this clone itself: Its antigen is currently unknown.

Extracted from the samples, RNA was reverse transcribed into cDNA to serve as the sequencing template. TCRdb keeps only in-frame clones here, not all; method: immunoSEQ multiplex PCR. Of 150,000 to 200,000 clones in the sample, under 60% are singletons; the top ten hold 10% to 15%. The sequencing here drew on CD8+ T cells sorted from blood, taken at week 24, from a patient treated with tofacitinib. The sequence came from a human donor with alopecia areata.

The CDR3 loop reads CASSLARTGSYEQYF. The CDR3 coding sequence is TGTGCCAGCAGCTTAGCCCGGACAGGCTCCTACGAGCAGTACTTC. V usage is TRBV7-9 and J usage is TRBJ2-5; TRBD1 aligns across 7 bases. The DNA end is a closer match to TRBJ2-7, so the J assignment may be wrong. Germline V gene sequence: CDR1 SEHNR, CDR2 FQNEAQ (reference sequence). The CDR3 is made up of 15 amino acids.